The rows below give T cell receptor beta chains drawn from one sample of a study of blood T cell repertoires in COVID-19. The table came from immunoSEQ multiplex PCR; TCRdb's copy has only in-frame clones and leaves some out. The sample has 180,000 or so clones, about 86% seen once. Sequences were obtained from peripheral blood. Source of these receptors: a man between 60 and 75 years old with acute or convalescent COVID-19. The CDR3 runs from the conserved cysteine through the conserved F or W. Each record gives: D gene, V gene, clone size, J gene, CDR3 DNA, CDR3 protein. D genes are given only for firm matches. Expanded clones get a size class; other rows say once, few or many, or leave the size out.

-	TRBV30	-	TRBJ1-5	TGTGCCTGGAGTGTACAGGACAATCAGCCCCAGCATTTT	CAWSVQDNQPQHF
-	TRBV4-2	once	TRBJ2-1	TGTGCCAGCAGCCGTCAACAGGGTACCGATGAGCAGTTCTTC	CASSRQQGTDEQFF
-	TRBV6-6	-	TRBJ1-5	TGTGCCAGCAGTGGAGGGAATCAGCCCCAGCATTTT	CASSGGNQPQHF
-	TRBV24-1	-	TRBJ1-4	TGTGCCACCAGTGATGCAGGGCCAGCAACTAATGAAAAACTGTTTTTT	CATSDAGPATNEKLFF
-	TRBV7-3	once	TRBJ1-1	TGTGCCAGCAGCCCAACGGGTTACACTGAAGCTTTCTTT	CASSPTGYTEAFF
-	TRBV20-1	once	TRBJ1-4	TGCAGTGCTAGTCGGGTTGGGGAAAAACTGTTTTTT	CSASRVGEKLFF
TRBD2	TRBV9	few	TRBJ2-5	TGTGCCAGCAGCGGGGAAGGACTAGCCTCAGAGACCCAGTACTTC	CASSGEGLASETQYF
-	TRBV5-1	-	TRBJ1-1	TGCGCCAGCAGCTTGGGTTTCGGGGGATACACTGAAGCTTTCTTT	CASSLGFGGYTEAFF
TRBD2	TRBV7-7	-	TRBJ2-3	TGTGCCAGCAGCCGCGGGACTAGCGGGAACACAGATACGCAGTATTTT	CASSRGTSGNTDTQYF
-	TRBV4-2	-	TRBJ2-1	TGTGCCAGCAGCCAGGGCACAGCTGCATACAATGAGCAGTTCTTC	CASSQGTAAYNEQFF
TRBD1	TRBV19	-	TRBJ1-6	TGTGCCACCCTGGACGTCACCGGGACAGGGAATTCACCCCTCCACTTT	CATLDVTGTGNSPLHF
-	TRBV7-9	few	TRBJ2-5	TGTGCCAGCAGCTTCTCGAGGTACCAAGAGACCCAGTACTTC	CASSFSRYQETQYF
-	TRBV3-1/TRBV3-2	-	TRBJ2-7	TGTGCCAGCAGCCAAGACTTCAGTCTCCAATACGAGCAGTACTTC	CASSQDFSLQYEQYF
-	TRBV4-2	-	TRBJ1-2	TGTGCCAGCAGCCAAGATGATCGGGCTAACTATGGCTACACCTTC	CASSQDDRANYGYTF
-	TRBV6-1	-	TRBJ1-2	TGTGCCAGCAGTGCATTCCCGGCGGGGACGGTCTATGGCTACACCTTC	CASSAFPAGTVYGYTF
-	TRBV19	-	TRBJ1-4	TGTGCCAGTAGTTTAGGGCCAGCAACTAATGAAAAACTGTTTTTT	CASSLGPATNEKLFF
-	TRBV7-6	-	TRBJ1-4	TGTGCCACCCGGGGGGGGAGGAGTGAAAAACTGTTTTTT	CATRGGRSEKLFF
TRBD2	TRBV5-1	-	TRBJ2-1	TGCGCCAGCAGCCCTCAGGCGGGGGACTACAATGAGCAGTTCTTC	CASSPQAGDYNEQFF
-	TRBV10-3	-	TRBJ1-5	TGTGCCATCAGTGAGTCCGGCAGCTCCTCGGGTCAGCCCCAGCATTTT	CAISESGSSSGQPQHF
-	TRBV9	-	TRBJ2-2	TGTGCCAGCAGCCATCGGATTGTGAGGGAGAACACCGGGGAGCTGTTTTTT	CASSHRIVRENTGELFF
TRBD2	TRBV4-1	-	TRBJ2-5	TGCGCCAGCAGCCAGGGCTTACTCGAGCGGGGGGAAGAGACCCAGTACTTC	CASSQGLLERGEETQYF
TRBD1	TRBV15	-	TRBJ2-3	TGTGCCACCAGCACGGGCCCCGGGACAGGGGCAGATACGCAGTATTTT	CATSTGPGTGADTQYF
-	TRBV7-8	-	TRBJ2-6	TGTGCCAGCAGCTCCGAACGGGCTGGGGCCAACGTCCTGACTTTC	CASSSERAGANVLTF
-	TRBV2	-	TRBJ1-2	TGTGCCAGCAGTGAAGAGCTTATTTTCTATGGCTACACCTTC	CASSEELIFYGYTF
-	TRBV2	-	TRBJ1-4	TGTGCCAGCAGTGCGTGGCAGAACAATGAAAAACTGTTTTTT	CASSAWQNNEKLFF
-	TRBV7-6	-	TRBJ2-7	TGTGCCAGCAGCCAAAACCCGGCGGCTCCCGAGCAGTACTTC	CASSQNPAAPEQYF
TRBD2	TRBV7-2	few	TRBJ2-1	TGTGCCAGCAGCTTTCGGGGTAGCGGGGGGTACAATGAGCAGTTCTTC	CASSFRGSGGYNEQFF
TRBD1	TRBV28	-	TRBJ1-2	TGTGCCAGCAGTTTACCCAACAGGGGGAGAGGAGGCTACACCTTC	CASSLPNRGRGGYTF
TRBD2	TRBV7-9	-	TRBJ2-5	TGTGCCAGCAGCGCCGGGGGGTTTGGGCAAGAGACCCAGTACTTC	CASSAGGFGQETQYF
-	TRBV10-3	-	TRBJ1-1	TGTGCCATCAAGTCGTCTTGGGACACTTACACTGAAGCTTTCTTT	CAIKSSWDTYTEAFF
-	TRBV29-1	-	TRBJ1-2	TGCAGACCCCGGCAGGGCGGGAGATATGGCTACACCTTC	CRPRQGGRYGYTF
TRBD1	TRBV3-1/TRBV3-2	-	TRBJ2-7	TGTGCCATCTCCCGACAGGGGTCCTCCTACGAGCAGTACTTC	CAISRQGSSYEQYF
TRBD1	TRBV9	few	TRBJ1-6	TGTGCCAGCAGCACCCGGGACAGGAGCTTTTCACCCCTCCACTTT	CASSTRDRSFSPLHF
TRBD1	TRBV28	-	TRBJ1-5	TGTGCCAGCAGTCCTCAGACAGGGAGACAGCCCCAGCATTTT	CASSPQTGRQPQHF
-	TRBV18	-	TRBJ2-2	TGTGCCAGCTCACCAAACGTCGGTCTCCTAGCCCCGTCCGGGGAGCTGTTTTTT	CASSPNVGLLAPSGELFF